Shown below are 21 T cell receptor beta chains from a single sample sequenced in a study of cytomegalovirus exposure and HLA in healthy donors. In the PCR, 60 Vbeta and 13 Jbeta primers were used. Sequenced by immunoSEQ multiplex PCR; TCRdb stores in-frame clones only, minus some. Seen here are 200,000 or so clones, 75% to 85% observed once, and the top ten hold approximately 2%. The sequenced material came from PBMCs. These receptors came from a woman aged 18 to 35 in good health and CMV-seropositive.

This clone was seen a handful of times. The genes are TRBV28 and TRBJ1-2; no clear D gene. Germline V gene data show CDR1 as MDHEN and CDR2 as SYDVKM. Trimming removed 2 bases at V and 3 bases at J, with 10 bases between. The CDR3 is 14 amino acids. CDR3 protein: CASSLGLTHYGYTF. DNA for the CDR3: TGTGCCAGCAGTTTAGGACTCACTCACTATGGCTACACCTTC.

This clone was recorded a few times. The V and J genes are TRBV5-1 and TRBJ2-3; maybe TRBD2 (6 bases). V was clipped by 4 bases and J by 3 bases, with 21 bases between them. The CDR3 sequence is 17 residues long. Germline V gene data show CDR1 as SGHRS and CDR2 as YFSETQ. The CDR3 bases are TGCGCCAGCAGCCCGAGACAGACGGGGGTAGGTACAGATACGCAGTATTTT. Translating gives CASSPRQTGVGTDTQYF.

This CDR3 is CASSPDLNTEAFF. As DNA, the CDR3 is TGTGCCAGCAGCCCGGACTTGAACACTGAAGCTTTCTTT. V usage is TRBV5-8 and J usage is TRBJ1-1; D gene ambiguous. The CDR3 loop spans 13 amino acids. The germline V and J ends were trimmed by 4 bases and 0 bases, with 7 bases remaining between them. CDR1 is SGHTS, CDR2 YDEGEE, per germline.

The DNA of the CDR3 is TGTGCCACCAGCAGTGGCAGGGAGGTCTATGGCTACACCTTC. Encoded protein: CATSSGREVYGYTF. The chain recombines TRBV15 with TRBJ1-2, with D perhaps matching TRBD1 (5 bases). CDR1 and CDR2 from the germline V gene are LNHNV and YYDKDF (reference sequence). V was trimmed by 3 bases and J by 4 bases, leaving 12 bases between them. The CDR3 extends over 14 amino acids.

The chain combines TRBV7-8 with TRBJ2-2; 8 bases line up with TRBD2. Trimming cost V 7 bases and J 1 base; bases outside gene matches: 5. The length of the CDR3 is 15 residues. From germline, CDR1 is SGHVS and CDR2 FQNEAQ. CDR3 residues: CASTLLAGNTGELFF. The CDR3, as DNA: TGTGCCAGCACCCTTCTAGCGGGGAACACCGGGGAGCTGTTTTTT. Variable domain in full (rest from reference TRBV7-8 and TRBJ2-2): GAGVSQSPRYKVAKRGQDVALRCDPISGHVSLFWYQQALGQGPEFLTYFQNEAQLDKSGLPSDRFFAERPEGSVSTLKIQRTQQEDSAVYLCASTLLAGNTGELFFGEGSRLTVL.

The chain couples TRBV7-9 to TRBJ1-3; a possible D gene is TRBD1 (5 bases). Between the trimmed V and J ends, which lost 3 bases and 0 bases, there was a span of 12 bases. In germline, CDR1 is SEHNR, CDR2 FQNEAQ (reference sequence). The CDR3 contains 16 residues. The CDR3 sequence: CASSFNQGLSGNTIYF. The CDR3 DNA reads TGTGCCAGCAGCTTCAACCAGGGACTCTCTGGAAACACCATATATTTT.

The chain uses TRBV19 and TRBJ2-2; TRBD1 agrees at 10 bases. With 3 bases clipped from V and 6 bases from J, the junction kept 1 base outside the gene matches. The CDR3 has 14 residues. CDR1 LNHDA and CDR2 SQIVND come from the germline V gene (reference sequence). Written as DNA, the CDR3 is TGTGCCAGTAGTATTGGGACAGGGGCCGGGGAGCTGTTTTTT. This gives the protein CASSIGTGAGELFF. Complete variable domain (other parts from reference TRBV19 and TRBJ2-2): DGGITQSPKYLFRKEGQNVTLSCEQNLNHDAMYWYRQDPGQGLRLIYYSQIVNDFQKGDIAEGYSVSREKKESFPLTVTSAQKNPTAFYLCASSIGTGAGELFFGEGSRLTVL.

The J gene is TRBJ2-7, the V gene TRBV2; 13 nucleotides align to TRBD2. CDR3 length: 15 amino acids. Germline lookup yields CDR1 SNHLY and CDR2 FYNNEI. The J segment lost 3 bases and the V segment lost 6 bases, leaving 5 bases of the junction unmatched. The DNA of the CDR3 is TGTGCCAGCAGAGAGGGACTAGCGGGGAACTACGAGCAGTACTTC. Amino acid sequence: CASREGLAGNYEQYF.

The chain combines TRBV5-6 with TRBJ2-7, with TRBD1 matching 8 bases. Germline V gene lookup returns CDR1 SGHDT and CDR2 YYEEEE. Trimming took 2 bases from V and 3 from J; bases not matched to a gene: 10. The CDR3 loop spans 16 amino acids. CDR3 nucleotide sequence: TGTGCCAGCAGCTTAAACCGGGACAGGAGATTCTACGAGCAGTACGTC. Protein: CASSLNRDRRFYEQYV.

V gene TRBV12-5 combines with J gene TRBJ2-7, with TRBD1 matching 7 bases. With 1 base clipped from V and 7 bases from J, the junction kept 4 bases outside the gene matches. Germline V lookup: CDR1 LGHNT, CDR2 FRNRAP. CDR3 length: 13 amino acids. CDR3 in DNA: TGTGCTAGTGGTTTGGGAGGGGGCTGGGAGCAGTACTTC. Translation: CASGLGGGWEQYF.

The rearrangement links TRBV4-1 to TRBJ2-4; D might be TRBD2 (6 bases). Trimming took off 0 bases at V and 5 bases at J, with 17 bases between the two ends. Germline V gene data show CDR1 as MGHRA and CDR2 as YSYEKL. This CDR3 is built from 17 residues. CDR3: CASSQDLRGGRENIQYF. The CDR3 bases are TGCGCCAGCAGCCAAGATCTGAGGGGAGGTCGGGAAAACATTCAGTACTTC.

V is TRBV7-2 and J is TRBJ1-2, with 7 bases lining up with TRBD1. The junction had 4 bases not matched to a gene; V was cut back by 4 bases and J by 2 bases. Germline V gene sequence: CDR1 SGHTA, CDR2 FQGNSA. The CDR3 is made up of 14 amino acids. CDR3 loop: CASSSNRGNYGYTF. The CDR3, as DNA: TGTGCCAGCAGCTCAAACAGGGGAAACTATGGCTACACCTTC.

The CDR3 loop is CASSLGGTGGTAYGYTF. The CDR3 region has the DNA TGTGCCAGCAGCTTGGGGGGGACAGGGGGAACGGCCTATGGCTACACCTTC. V is TRBV5-4 and J is TRBJ1-2, with 11 bases that match TRBD1. The CDR3 contains 17 residues. Trimming took 0 bases from V and 4 from J; bases not matched to a gene: 8. The germline V gene has CDR1 SGHNT and CDR2 YYREEE (reference sequence).

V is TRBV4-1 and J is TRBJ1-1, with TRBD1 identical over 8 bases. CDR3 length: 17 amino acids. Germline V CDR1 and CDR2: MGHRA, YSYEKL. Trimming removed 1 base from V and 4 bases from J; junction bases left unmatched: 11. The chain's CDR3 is CASSQGRTGSVFTEAFF. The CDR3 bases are TGCGCCAGCAGCCAAGGAAGGACAGGGTCTGTGTTCACTGAAGCTTTCTTT.

CDR3 loop: CSVEEGTGDVEAFF. The CDR3 DNA reads as TGCAGCGTTGAAGAGGGGACAGGGGACGTTGAAGCTTTCTTT. This chain links TRBV29-1 with TRBJ1-1; 10 nucleotides match TRBD1. V lost 0 bases and J lost 7; bases outside the gene matches: 5. The CDR3 loop spans 14 amino acids. Germline assignment: CDR1 SQVTM and CDR2 ANQGSEA.

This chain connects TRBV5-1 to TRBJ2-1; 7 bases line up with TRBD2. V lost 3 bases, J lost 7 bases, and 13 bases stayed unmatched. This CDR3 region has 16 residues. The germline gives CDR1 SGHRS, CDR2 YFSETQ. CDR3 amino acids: CASSSRGSGERNEQFF. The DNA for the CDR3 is TGCGCCAGCAGCTCCCGGGGCAGCGGGGAAAGAAATGAGCAGTTCTTC.

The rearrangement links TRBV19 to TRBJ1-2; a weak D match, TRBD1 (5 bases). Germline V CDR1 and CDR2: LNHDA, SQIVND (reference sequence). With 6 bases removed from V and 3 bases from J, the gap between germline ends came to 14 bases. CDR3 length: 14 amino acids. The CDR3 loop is CASRWAGDYYGYTF. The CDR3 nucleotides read TGTGCCAGTAGATGGGCCGGGGACTACTATGGCTACACCTTC.

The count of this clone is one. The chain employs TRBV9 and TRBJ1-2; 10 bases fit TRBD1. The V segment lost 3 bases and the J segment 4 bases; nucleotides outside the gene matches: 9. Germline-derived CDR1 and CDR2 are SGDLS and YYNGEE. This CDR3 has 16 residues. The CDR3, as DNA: TGTGCCAGCAGCGCTTTGATGACAGGGGGCCTCTATGGCTACACCTTC. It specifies CASSALMTGGLYGYTF. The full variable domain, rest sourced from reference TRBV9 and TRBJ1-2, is DSGVTQTPKHLITATGQRVTLRCSPRSGDLSVYWYQQSLDQGLQFLIQYYNGEERAKGNILERFSAQQFPDLHSELNLSSLELGDSALYFCASSALMTGGLYGYTFGSGTRLTVV.

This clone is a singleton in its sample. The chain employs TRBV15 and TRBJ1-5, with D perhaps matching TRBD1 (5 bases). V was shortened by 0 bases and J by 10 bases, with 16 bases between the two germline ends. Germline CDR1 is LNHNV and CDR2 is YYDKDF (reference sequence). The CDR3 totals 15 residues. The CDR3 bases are TGTGCCACCAGCAGAGAATGGACAATCAGGAGCCCCCAGCATTTT. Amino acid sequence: CATSREWTIRSPQHF.

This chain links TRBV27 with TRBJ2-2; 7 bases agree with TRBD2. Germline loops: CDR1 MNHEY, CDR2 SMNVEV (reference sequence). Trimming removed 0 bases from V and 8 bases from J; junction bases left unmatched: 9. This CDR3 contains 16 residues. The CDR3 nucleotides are TGTGCCAGCAGTTTATCTCTTCGGGGGGATTTGGGGGAGCTGTTTTTT. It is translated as CASSLSLRGDLGELFF.

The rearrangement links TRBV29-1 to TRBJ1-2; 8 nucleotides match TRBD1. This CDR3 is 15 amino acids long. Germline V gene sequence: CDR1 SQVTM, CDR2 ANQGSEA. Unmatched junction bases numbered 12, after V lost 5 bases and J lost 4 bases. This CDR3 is CSVKGLTGVPYGYTF. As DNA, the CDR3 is TGCAGCGTTAAGGGTTTGACAGGGGTCCCCTATGGCTACACCTTC. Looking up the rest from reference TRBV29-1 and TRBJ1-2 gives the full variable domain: SAVISQKPSRDICQRGTSLTIQCQVDSQVTMMFWYRQQPGQSLTLIATANQGSEATYESGFVIDKFPISRPNLTFSTLTVSNMSPEDSSIYLCSVKGLTGVPYGYTFGSGTRLTVV.